These 5 T cell receptor beta chains originate from one sample sequenced in a study of cytomegalovirus exposure and HLA in healthy donors. Researchers ran the PCR with 60 Vbeta and 13 Jbeta primers. The assay was immunoSEQ multiplex PCR, and TCRdb's table has in-frame clones only and misses some. Here the sample spans about 140,000 clones, more than 60% being singletons. The sequencing sample was made of PBMCs. The receptors derive from a female donor in good health and CMV-seronegative.

This chain links TRBV29-1 with TRBJ2-3, with a weak D call TRBD2 (7 bases). The V and J ends lost 3 bases and 2 bases respectively, with 12 bases between them. The germline V gene encodes CDR1 SQVTM and CDR2 ANQGSEA. This CDR3 has 14 amino acids. The CDR3 loop is CSVDRGAITDTQYF. CDR3 bases: TGCAGCGTTGACCGGGGGGCCATCACAGATACGCAGTATTTT.

This chain uses TRBV7-3 with TRBJ2-3; the D gene is possibly TRBD2 (8 bases). V lost 0 bases to trimming and J lost 2 bases, with 18 bases between them. The CDR3 runs to 18 residues. The germline V gene encodes CDR1 SGHTA and CDR2 FQGTGA. The CDR3 DNA is TGTGCCAGCAGCTTAACAGGGGGCAGCGGGAGTCACACAGATACGCAGTATTTT. Translation gives CASSLTGGSGSHTDTQYF.

This sequence joins TRBV2 and TRBJ2-1; D is unclear. The CDR3 is 15 amino acids. CDR1 SNHLY and CDR2 FYNNEI come from the germline V gene. Trimming removed 3 bases at V and 6 bases at J, with 15 bases between. The CDR3 loop is CASSDALTQSNEQFF. The DNA of the CDR3 is TGTGCCAGCAGTGATGCCCTAACCCAAAGCAATGAGCAGTTCTTC.

The chain recombines TRBV7-3 with TRBJ1-6; no reliable D call. Germline loops: CDR1 SGHTA, CDR2 FQGTGA. The CDR3 length is 16 residues. V was cut by 4 bases and J by 7 bases, with 17 bases left in between. CDR3 DNA: TGTGCCAGCAGCTACCTGCCGCGAGGTGAAAATTCACCCCTCCACTTT. It is translated as CASSYLPRGENSPLHF.

The chain is built from TRBV27 and TRBJ1-5, with TRBD1 matching over 8 bases. Per the germline V gene, CDR1 is MNHEY and CDR2 is SMNVEV (reference sequence). With 5 bases clipped from V and 6 bases from J, the junction kept 9 bases outside the gene matches. The CDR3 is 15 residues long. The CDR3 reads CASSIDRGSGQPQHF. The CDR3 nucleotides read TGTGCCAGCAGTATAGACAGGGGTTCGGGTCAGCCCCAGCATTTT.